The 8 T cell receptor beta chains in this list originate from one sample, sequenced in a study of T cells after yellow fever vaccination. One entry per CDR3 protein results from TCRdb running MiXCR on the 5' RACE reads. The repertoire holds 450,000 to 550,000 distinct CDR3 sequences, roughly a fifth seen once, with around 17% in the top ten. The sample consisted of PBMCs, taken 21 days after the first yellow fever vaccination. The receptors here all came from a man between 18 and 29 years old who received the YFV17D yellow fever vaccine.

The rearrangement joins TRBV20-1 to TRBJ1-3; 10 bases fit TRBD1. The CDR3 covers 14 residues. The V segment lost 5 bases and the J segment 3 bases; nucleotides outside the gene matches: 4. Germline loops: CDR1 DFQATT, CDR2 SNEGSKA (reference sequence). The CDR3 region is CSALTGGFGNTIYF. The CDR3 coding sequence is TGCAGTGCTCTGACAGGGGGCTTTGGAAACACCATATATTTT.

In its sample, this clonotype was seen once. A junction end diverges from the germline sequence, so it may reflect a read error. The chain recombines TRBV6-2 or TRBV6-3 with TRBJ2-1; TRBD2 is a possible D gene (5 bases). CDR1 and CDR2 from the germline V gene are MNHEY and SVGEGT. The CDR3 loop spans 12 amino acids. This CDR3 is CAISFNPGEQFF. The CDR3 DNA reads TGTGCCATCAGTTTCAACCCGGGAGAGCAGTTCTTC.

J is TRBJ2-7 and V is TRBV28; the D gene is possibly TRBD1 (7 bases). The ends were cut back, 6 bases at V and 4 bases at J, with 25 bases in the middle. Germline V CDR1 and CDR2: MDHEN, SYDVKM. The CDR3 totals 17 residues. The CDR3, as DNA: TGTGCCAGCAGGCGGGACAGACAACTCAAACGACCTTACGAGCAGTACGTC. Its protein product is CASRRDRQLKRPYEQYV.

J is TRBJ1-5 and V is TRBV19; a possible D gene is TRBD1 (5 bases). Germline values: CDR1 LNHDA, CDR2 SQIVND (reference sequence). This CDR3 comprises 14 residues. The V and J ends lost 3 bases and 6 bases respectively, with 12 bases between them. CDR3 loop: CASSMVQGFQPQHF. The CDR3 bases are TGTGCCAGTAGTATGGTCCAGGGCTTTCAGCCCCAGCATTTT.

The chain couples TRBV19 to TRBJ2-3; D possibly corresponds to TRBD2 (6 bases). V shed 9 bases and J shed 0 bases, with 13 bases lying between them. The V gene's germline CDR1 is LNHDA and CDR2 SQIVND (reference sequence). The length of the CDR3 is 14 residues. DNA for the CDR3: TGTGCCAGCGCGAGGGAGGCTAGCACAGATACGCAGTATTTT. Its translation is CASAREASTDTQYF.

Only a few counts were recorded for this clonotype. The CDR3 DNA reads TGCAGTGCCGGGACCGACTATAGCAATCAGCCCCAGCATTTT. Translating gives CSAGTDYSNQPQHF. The genes are TRBV20-1 and TRBJ1-5, with a tentative D call TRBD1 (5 bases). V lost 6 bases to trimming and J lost 0 bases, with 12 bases between them. Germline CDR1 DFQATT, CDR2 SNEGSKA (reference sequence). CDR3 length: 14 amino acids.

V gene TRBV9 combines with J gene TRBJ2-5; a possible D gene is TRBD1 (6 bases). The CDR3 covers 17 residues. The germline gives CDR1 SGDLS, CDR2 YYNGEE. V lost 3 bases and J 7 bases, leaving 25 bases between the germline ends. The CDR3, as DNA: TGTGCCAGCAGCGCCCCCCAAACAGAGGGACACCAGGGGACCCAGTACTTC. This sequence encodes CASSAPQTEGHQGTQYF.

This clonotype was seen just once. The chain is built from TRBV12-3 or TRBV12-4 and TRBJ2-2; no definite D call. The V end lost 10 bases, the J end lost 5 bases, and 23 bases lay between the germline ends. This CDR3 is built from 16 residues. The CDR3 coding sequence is TGTGCCATACCTCCCGATGGGTCGGGTTCGACCGGGGAGCTGTTTTTT. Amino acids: CAIPPDGSGSTGELFF.